The rows below give T cell receptor beta chains drawn from one sample of a study of immune cell composition in non-small cell lung cancer. Only in-frame clones appear in the TCRdb table, and some are missing; sequencing was by immunoSEQ multiplex PCR. The sample holds about 470 clones, 65% to 80% seen once. Sequenced input: lung tumor tissue. All receptors derive from a human donor with non-small cell lung cancer. Each CDR3 is given with its conserved first and last residue. A D gene is named only where the DNA matches it firmly. Rows give clone size only sometimes, using once, few, many, or a class for an expanded clone.

j_call	d_call	v_call	clone_size	cdr3_nt	cdr3_aa
TRBJ2-2	-	TRBV6-1	-	TGTGCCAGCAGTGAAGGGGGAGGCCTCCCCGGGGAGCTGTTTTTT	CASSEGGGLPGELFF
TRBJ1-5	-	TRBV28	-	TGTGCCAGCAGTAGAAACAGGGTGGATGGGCCCCAGCATTTT	CASSRNRVDGPQHF
TRBJ2-3	TRBD2	TRBV2	-	TGTGCCAGGGGGACTAGCGGGGACTATAGTGGAACAGATACGCAGTATTTT	CARGTSGDYSGTDTQYF
TRBJ2-1	TRBD2	TRBV18	-	TGTGCCAGCTCACCACCCCTGGGACTAGCGGGAGGATCGAGCTCCTACAATGAGCAGTTCTTC	CASSPPLGLAGGSSSYNEQFF
TRBJ2-1	TRBD2	TRBV9	-	TGTGCCAGCAGGACTAGCGGGACCAATGAGCAGTTCTTC	CASRTSGTNEQFF
TRBJ1-5	-	TRBV19	-	TGTGCCAGTACCATAGGAGGGGCGAGCAATCAGCCCCAGCATTTT	CASTIGGASNQPQHF
TRBJ1-2	-	TRBV4-2	few	TGTGCCAGCAGCAAAGAGGGGGGTCTCAATGGCTACACCTTC	CASSKEGGLNGYTF
TRBJ2-3	-	TRBV5-1	-	TGCGCCAGCAGCTTGCGCGGTCCTACCACGCCAGATACGCAGTATTTT	CASSLRGPTTPDTQYF
TRBJ2-3	TRBD1	TRBV28	-	TGTGCCACCCTGGGACAGGGGGCATGGGATACGCAGTATTTT	CATLGQGAWDTQYF
TRBJ2-7	-	TRBV9	few	TGTGCCAGCAGCGTAGGCACTACCAGGGGCGAGCAGTACTTC	CASSVGTTRGEQYF
TRBJ2-7	-	TRBV21-1	-	TGTGCCATCTTGAGGGACAGGTCTAACGAGCAGTACTTC	CAILRDRSNEQYF
TRBJ1-6	-	TRBV28	once	TGTGCCAGCACCGATGCTCAGGTGCTAAATTCACCCCTCCACTTT	CASTDAQVLNSPLHF
TRBJ2-3	TRBD2	TRBV7-3	-	TGTGCCAGCAGTGCTACTAGCGGGGGGAACACAGATACGCAGTATTTT	CASSATSGGNTDTQYF
TRBJ2-2	TRBD1	TRBV2	-	TGTGCCAGCAGTCAGGACAGGGCCTACGGGGAGCTGTTTTTT	CASSQDRAYGELFF
TRBJ2-1	TRBD2	TRBV6-5	-	TGTGCCAGCAGTTACGGGTGGGAGGGTGATGAGCAGTTCTTC	CASSYGWEGDEQFF
TRBJ1-2	-	TRBV20-1	few	TGCAGTGCCCCCTCAGGGAACGGCTACACCTTC	CSAPSGNGYTF
TRBJ1-3	-	TRBV4-1	-	TGCGCCAGCAGCCAAGAAATACAGAACTCTGGAAACACCATATATTTT	CASSQEIQNSGNTIYF
TRBJ2-1	TRBD2	TRBV9	-	TGTGCCAGCTCGCGGCGGGGGACCTACAATGAGCAGTTCTTC	CASSRRGTYNEQFF